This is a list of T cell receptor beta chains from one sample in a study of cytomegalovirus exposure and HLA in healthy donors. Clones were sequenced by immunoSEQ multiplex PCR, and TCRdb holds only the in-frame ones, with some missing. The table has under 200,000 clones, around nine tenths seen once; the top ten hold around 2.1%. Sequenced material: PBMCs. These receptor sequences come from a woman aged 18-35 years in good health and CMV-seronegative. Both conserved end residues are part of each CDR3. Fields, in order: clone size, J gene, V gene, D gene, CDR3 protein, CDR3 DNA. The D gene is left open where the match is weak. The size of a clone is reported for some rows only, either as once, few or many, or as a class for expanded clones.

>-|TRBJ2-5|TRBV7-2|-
CASSLPDSLKTQYF
TGTGCCAGCAGCTTGCCGGACAGCCTAAAGACCCAGTACTTC
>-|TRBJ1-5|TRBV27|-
CASSLLWAGLSNQPQHF
TGTGCCAGCAGTTTATTGTGGGCAGGCCTTAGCAATCAGCCCCAGCATTTT
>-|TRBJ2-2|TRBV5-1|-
CASSSDTGELFF
TGCGCCAGCAGCTCCGACACCGGGGAGCTGTTTTTT
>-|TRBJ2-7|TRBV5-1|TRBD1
CASSFQQGRSYEQYF
TGCGCCAGCAGCTTCCAACAGGGGCGCTCCTACGAGCAGTACTTC
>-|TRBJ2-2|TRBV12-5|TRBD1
CASVGIRDRWLFF
TGTGCTAGTGTTGGCATCCGGGACAGATGGCTGTTTTTT
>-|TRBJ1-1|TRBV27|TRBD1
CASSSNRGRNTEAFF
TGTGCCAGCAGTTCCAACAGGGGAAGGAACACTGAAGCTTTCTTT
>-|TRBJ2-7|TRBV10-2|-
CASSDIFEQYF
TGCGCCAGCAGTGATATATTCGAGCAGTACTTC
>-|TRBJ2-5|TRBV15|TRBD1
CATGRDRPIQETQYF
TGTGCCACCGGACGGGACAGGCCCATCCAAGAGACCCAGTACTTC
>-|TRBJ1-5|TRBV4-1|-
CASSQDEGGSNQPQHF
TGCGCCAGCAGCCAAGATGAAGGAGGTAGCAATCAGCCCCAGCATTTT
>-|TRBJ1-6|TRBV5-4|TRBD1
CASSRGQGRGGSPLHF
TGTGCCAGCAGCCGGGGACAGGGAAGAGGGGGTTCACCCCTCCACTTT
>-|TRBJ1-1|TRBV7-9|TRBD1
CASNRGLF
TGTGCCTCGAACAGGGGTCTCTTT
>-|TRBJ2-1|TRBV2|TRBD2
CASSEALASGGARQFF
TGTGCCAGCAGTGAAGCGCTGGCTAGCGGGGGGGCTAGGCAGTTCTTC
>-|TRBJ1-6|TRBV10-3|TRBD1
CAISGTGANSPLHF
TGTGCCATCAGCGGGACAGGGGCAAATTCACCCCTCCACTTT
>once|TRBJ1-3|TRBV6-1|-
CASSPTGGVYTIYF
TGTGCCAGCAGTCCTACGGGAGGGGTTTACACCATATATTTT
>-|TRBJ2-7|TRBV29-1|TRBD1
CSVRRDRGREQYF
TGCAGCGTCAGGCGGGACAGGGGACGCGAGCAGTACTTC
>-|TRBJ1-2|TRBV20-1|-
CSASSTVRYTF
TGCAGTGCTAGTAGCACTGTTCGATACACCTTC
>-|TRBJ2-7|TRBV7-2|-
CASSSQVGSSYEQYF
TGTGCCAGCAGCTCACAAGTGGGCAGCTCCTACGAGCAGTACTTC
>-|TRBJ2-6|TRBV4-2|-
CASSQDFGDPSGANVLTF
TGTGCCAGCAGCCAAGATTTTGGAGATCCCTCTGGGGCCAACGTCCTGACTTTC
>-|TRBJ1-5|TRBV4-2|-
CASSQGKTVVWPQHF
TGTGCCAGCAGCCAAGGGAAGACAGTGGTGTGGCCCCAGCATTTT
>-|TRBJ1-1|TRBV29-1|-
CSVSGRSGNTEAFF
TGCAGCGTGTCAGGGAGGTCGGGGAACACTGAAGCTTTCTTT
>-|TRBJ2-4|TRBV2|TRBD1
CASSGPGQGGERAKNIQYF
TGTGCCAGCAGCGGCCCGGGACAGGGCGGAGAAAGGGCCAAAAACATTCAGTACTTC
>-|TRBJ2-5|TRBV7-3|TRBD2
CASSLPGGTQYF
TGTGCCAGCAGCTTACCGGGGGGGACCCAGTACTTC
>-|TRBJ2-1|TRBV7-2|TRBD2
CASSLGFRAGGGYNEQFF
TGTGCCAGCAGCTTAGGGTTCAGGGCGGGAGGAGGCTACAATGAGCAGTTCTTC
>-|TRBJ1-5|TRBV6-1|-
CASSERGNQPQHF
TGTGCCAGCAGTGAGAGGGGGAATCAGCCCCAGCATTTT
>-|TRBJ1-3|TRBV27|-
CASSPREYSGNTIYF
TGTGCCAGCAGTCCCCGGGAGTACTCTGGAAACACCATATATTTT
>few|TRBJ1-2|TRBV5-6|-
CASSLGGTSYGYTF
TGTGCCAGCAGCTTGGGAGGGACATCGTATGGCTACACCTTC
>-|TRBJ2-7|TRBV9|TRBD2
CASSAVAGGRYEQYF
TGTGCCAGCAGCGCAGTAGCGGGAGGGCGGTACGAGCAGTACTTC
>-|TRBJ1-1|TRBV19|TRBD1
CASSSWTGGTNTEAFF
TGTGCCAGTAGTTCGTGGACAGGGGGTACGAACACTGAAGCTTTCTTT
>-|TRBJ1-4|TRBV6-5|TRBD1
CASRTLQGGREKLFF
TGTGCCAGCAGGACCCTACAGGGGGGGCGGGAAAAACTGTTTTTT
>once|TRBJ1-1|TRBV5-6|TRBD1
CASSLLSGGYIGTEAFF
TGTGCCAGCAGCTTGCTCTCAGGGGGCTATATCGGAACTGAAGCTTTCTTT
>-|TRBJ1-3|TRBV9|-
CASSVGTGKGGNTIYF
TGTGCCAGCAGCGTAGGTACAGGGAAAGGTGGAAACACCATATATTTT
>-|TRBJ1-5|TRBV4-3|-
CASSQDFGQSQPQHF
TGCGCCAGCAGCCAAGATTTCGGACAGTCCCAGCCCCAGCATTTT
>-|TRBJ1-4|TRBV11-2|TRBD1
CASSPKGQVNEKLFF
TGTGCCAGCAGCCCCAAGGGACAGGTTAATGAAAAACTGTTTTTT
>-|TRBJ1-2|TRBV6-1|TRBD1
CASSDSGQLYGYTF
TGTGCCAGCAGTGACTCGGGACAGCTTTATGGCTACACCTTC
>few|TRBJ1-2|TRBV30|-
CAWRRTLSYGYTF
TGTGCCTGGAGGAGGACACTCAGCTATGGCTACACCTTC
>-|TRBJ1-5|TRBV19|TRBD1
CASSIRAGGVQPQHF
TGTGCCAGTAGTATCAGAGCAGGGGGAGTTCAGCCCCAGCATTTT
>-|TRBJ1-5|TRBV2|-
CASKGDGYSNQPQHF
TGTGCCAGCAAGGGGGACGGATATAGCAATCAGCCCCAGCATTTT
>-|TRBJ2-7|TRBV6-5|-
CASSYSEDRSQYF
TGTGCCAGCAGTTACTCCGAGGATAGGTCGCAGTACTTC
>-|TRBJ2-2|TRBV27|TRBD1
CASRFRGRNGELFF
TGTGCCAGCAGATTCAGGGGGCGCAACGGGGAGCTGTTTTTT
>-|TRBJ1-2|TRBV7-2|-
CASSLERAQRGGYTF
TGTGCCAGCAGCTTAGAGCGGGCGCAACGAGGTGGCTACACCTTC